Detailed here is one T cell receptor beta chain. The target antigen is unknown. With 4 bases clipped from V and 0 bases from J, the junction kept 8 bases outside the gene matches. The CDR3 consists of 17 residues. Germline V gene lookup returns CDR1 SGHRS and CDR2 YFSETQ. This specimen belongs to a study of T-cell reconstitution after alpha-beta-depleted transplantation in children. Study results and limitations: As was reported, about two months after transplant, alpha-beta T cells came from several hundred expanded graft clones. Elevated TCRbeta diversity at day 60 was traced, in some patients, to surviving recipient T cells and thymic progenitors. Once a year had passed after transplant, T-cell counts and diversity came mostly from newly produced T cells.

Unique molecular identifiers were built into the TCRbeta library. Via MiXCR, TCRdb re-called the PCR reads, giving one row per CDR3 protein. The table shows around 450,000 distinct CDR3 sequences, with around two fifths occurring only once. The receptor comes from a girl aged 2 to 9 with aplastic anemia, due to receive a stem cell transplant. This material consisted of PBMCs, taken before TCRalphabeta/CD19-depleted stem cell transplant. The J gene is TRBJ1-3, the V gene TRBV5-1; 9 positions match TRBD1. The CDR3 bases are TGCGCCAGCAGCCCCCGGACAGGGGCCCTCTCTGGAAACACCATATATTTT. It translates to CASSPRTGALSGNTIYF.